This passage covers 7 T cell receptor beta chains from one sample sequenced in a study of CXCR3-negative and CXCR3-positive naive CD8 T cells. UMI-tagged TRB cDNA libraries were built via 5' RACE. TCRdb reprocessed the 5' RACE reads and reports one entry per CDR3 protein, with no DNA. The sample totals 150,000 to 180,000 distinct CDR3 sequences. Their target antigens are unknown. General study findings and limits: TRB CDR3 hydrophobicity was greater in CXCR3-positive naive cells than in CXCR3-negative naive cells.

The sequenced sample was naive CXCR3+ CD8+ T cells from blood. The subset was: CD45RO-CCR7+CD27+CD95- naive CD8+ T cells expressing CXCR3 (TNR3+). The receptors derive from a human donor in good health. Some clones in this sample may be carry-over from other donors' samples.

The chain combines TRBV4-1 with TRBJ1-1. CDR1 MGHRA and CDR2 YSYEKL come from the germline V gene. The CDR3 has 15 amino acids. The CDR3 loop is CASSQDEGGYTEAFF.

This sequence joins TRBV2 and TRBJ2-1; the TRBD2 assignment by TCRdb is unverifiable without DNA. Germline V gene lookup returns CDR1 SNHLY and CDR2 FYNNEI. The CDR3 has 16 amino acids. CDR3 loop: CDRRGKTSGVYDEQFF.

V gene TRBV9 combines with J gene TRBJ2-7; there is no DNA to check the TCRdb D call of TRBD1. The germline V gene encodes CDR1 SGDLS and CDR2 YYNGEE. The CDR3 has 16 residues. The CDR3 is CASSLSRDDPSYEQYF.

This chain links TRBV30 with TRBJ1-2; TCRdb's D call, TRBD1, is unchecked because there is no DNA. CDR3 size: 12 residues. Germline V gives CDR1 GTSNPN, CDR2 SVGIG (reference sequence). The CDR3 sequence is CAWSEVGGQGTF.

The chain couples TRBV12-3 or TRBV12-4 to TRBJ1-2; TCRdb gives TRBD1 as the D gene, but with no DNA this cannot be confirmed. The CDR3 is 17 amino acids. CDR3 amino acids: CASSQGQGLSANYGYTF.

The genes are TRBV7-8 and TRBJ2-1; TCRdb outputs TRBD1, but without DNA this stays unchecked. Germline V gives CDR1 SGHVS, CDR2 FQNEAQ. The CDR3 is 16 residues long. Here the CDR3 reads CASSLADRSLHNEQFF.

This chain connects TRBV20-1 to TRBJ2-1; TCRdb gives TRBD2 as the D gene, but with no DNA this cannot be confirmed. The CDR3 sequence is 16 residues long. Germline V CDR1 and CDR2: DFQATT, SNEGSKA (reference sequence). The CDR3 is CSARDSELAGGNEQFF.